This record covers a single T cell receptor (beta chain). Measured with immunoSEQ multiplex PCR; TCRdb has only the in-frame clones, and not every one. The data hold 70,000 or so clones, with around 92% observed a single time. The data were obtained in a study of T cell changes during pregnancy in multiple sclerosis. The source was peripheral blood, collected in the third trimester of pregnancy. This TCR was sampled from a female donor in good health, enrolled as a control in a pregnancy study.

CDR3 in amino acids: CATSRDRGRNQPQHF. In DNA, the CDR3 is TGTGCCACCAGCAGGGACAGAGGGCGTAATCAGCCCCAGCATTTT. The genes are TRBV15 and TRBJ1-5, with D maybe TRBD1 (6 bases). Germline CDR1 reads LNHNV; CDR2 reads YYDKDF (reference sequence). The CDR3 spans 15 residues. The V and J ends lost 3 bases and 4 bases respectively, with 13 bases between them.